The next 29 T cell receptor beta chains were all read from a single sample in a study of T cell repertoires in cytomegalovirus infection. TCRdb re-called the reads with MiXCR, one entry per CDR3 protein. This table holds some 350,000 distinct CDR3 sequences, less than 20% found once. Material for sequencing was PBMCs. All receptors derive from a human donor in good health (CMV status not recorded). Some clones in this sample may be carry-over from other donors' samples.

This clonotype was seen many times. The chain is built from TRBV7-6 and TRBJ2-2, with D tentatively TRBD2 (5 bases). The CDR3 sequence is 16 residues long. Trimming took 6 bases from V and 0 from J, leaving 14 bases between them. The germline V gene encodes CDR1 SGHVS and CDR2 FNYEAQ. CDR3: CASRREGRANTGELFF. CDR3 DNA sequence: TGTGCCAGCAGGCGCGAGGGTCGCGCGAACACCGGGGAGCTGTTTTTT.

This clonotype was seen repeatedly, ten times or more. This chain connects TRBV4-3 to TRBJ2-7; D remains unclear. The CDR3 has 15 amino acids. V lost 0 bases to trimming and J lost 12 bases, with 21 bases between them. CDR1 is LGHNA and CDR2 is YSLEER in the germline V gene. DNA for the CDR3: TGCGCCAGCAGCCAAGATTACGGGCCAAAACTCTACCCGTACTTC. Its protein product is CASSQDYGPKLYPYF.

The chain recombines TRBV7-9 with TRBJ2-7; D possibly corresponds to TRBD1 (6 bases). Germline V gene sequence: CDR1 SEHNR, CDR2 FQNEAQ (reference sequence). V lost 1 base and J lost 4, with 11 bases in between. This CDR3 comprises 14 residues. The CDR3 is CASSLGQAIYEQYF. CDR3 nucleotides: TGTGCCAGCAGCTTAGGACAGGCCATTTACGAGCAGTACTTC.

The chain is built from TRBV11-2 and TRBJ2-5; TRBD2 aligns across 7 bases. The CDR3 extends over 14 amino acids. V trimming: 5 bases; J trimming: 7 bases; junction bases outside the gene matches: 10. Germline V gives CDR1 SGHAT, CDR2 FQNNGV. CDR3 region: CASSTRDYGGTQYF. Here the CDR3 DNA reads TGTGCCAGCAGCACCCGGGACTACGGGGGGACCCAGTACTTC.

This clonotype was recorded many times. V and J are TRBV12-3 or TRBV12-4 and TRBJ1-2; the D is unclear. V lost 3 bases and J 0 bases, leaving 8 bases between the germline ends. This CDR3 comprises 14 residues. CDR3 protein: CASSFGPPNYGYTF. In DNA, the CDR3 is TGTGCCAGCAGTTTCGGGCCTCCTAACTATGGCTACACCTTC.

This clonotype came up a few times. The chain employs TRBV18 and TRBJ1-1; no definite D call. CDR1 is KGHSH, CDR2 LQKENI, per germline. The CDR3 spans 15 residues. The V gene lost 6 bases and the J gene lost 0 bases, with 14 bases spanning the gap. The CDR3 DNA reads TGTGCCAGCTCCCAACATACAGAAATGAACACTGAAGCTTTCTTT. Translated: CASSQHTEMNTEAFF.

There are many counts of this clonotype. V gene TRBV14 combines with J gene TRBJ1-1; D is uncertain. Per germline, CDR1 SGHDN and CDR2 FVKESK. The ends were cut back, 4 bases at V and 1 base at J, with 10 bases in the middle. There are 14 residues in the CDR3. In nucleotides, the CDR3 is TGTGCCAGCAGCCGAGGGCAGTCGAACACTGAAGCTTTCTTT. Protein: CASSRGQSNTEAFF.

This clonotype was picked up a small number of times. V usage is TRBV7-2 and J usage is TRBJ2-5, with D hard to call. Per germline, CDR1 SGHTA and CDR2 FQGNSA. This CDR3 has 14 residues. V lost 0 bases to trimming and J lost 7 bases, with 12 bases between them. In nucleotides, the CDR3 is TGTGCCAGCAGCTTAGCATTGAATCGACCGACCCAGTACTTC. Translated, it gives CASSLALNRPTQYF.

The chain carries TRBV4-1 and TRBJ1-1, with D hard to call. V lost 4 bases, J lost 7 bases, and 25 bases lay in between. Germline V lookup: CDR1 MGHRA, CDR2 YSYEKL. The CDR3 runs 17 residues. This CDR3 is CASSRISGGEGLREAFF. CDR3 DNA sequence: TGCGCCAGCAGCCGCATCAGCGGCGGGGAGGGCCTTCGTGAAGCTTTCTTT.

This clonotype was seen ten or more times. The rearrangement uses TRBV7-9 and TRBJ1-4; the match to TRBD1 covers 7 bases. The germline V gene has CDR1 SEHNR and CDR2 FQNEAQ (reference sequence). CDR3 length: 15 amino acids. V was clipped by 5 bases and J by 2 bases; unmatched bases: 5. This CDR3 reads CASSLWGQTNEKLFF. Written as DNA, the CDR3 is TGTGCCAGCAGCCTATGGGGACAGACTAATGAAAAACTGTTTTTT. Drawing the rest from reference TRBV7-9 and TRBJ1-4, the complete variable domain is DTGVSQNPRHKITKRGQNVTFRCDPISEHNRLYWYRQTLGQGPEFLTYFQNEAQLEKSRLLSDRFSAERPKGSFSTLEIQRTEQGDSAMYLCASSLWGQTNEKLFFGSGTQLSVL.

This rearrangement joins TRBV7-2 to TRBJ2-5; 8 positions agree with TRBD1. Germline loops: CDR1 SGHTA, CDR2 FQGNSA. The V segment lost 3 bases and the J segment 3 bases; nucleotides outside the gene matches: 3. The CDR3 extends over 14 amino acids. This CDR3 is CASSFGTGKETQYF. In DNA, the CDR3 is TGTGCCAGCAGCTTCGGGACAGGAAAAGAGACCCAGTACTTC.

This clonotype was seen a handful of times. In DNA, the CDR3 is TGTGCCAGCAGCTTAAAGGGAGAGGAAACCTACGAGCAGTACTTC. This encodes CASSLKGEETYEQYF. V is TRBV11-2 and J is TRBJ2-7, with a tentative D call TRBD2 (5 bases). The V gene's germline CDR1 is SGHAT and CDR2 FQNNGV. Between the trimmed V and J ends, which lost 2 bases and 2 bases, there was a span of 13 bases. The CDR3 extends over 15 amino acids.

The chain combines TRBV7-8 with TRBJ2-5, with TRBD1 matching over 7 bases. Germline CDR1 and CDR2: SGHVS and FQNEAQ. The CDR3 runs 14 residues. Trimming at V came to 3 bases and at J to 5 bases, leaving 6 bases not matched to a gene. This CDR3 reads CASSFPGTAETQYF. DNA of the CDR3: TGTGCCAGCAGCTTCCCCGGGACAGCCGAGACCCAGTACTTC.

The chain links TRBV12-5 to TRBJ2-5; no clear D. The V and J ends lost 3 bases and 3 bases respectively, with 2 bases between them. CDR3 size: 11 residues. The germline CDR1 and CDR2 sequences are LGHNT and FRNRAP. The CDR3 loop reads CASGFKETQYF. CDR3 DNA: TGTGCTAGTGGTTTTAAAGAGACCCAGTACTTC.

This clonotype was observed many times. J is TRBJ1-5 and V is TRBV7-2; no clear D. Trimming left V 1 base short and J 1 base short, with 8 bases between. The CDR3 is 15 residues long. The germline V gene has CDR1 SGHTA and CDR2 FQGNSA. The DNA of the CDR3 is TGTGCCAGCAGCTTAGGTTCAAGAAGCAATCAGCCCCAGCATTTT. It specifies CASSLGSRSNQPQHF. The full variable domain, completed using reference TRBV7-2 and TRBJ1-5, is GAGVSQSPSNKVTEKGKDVELRCDPISGHTALYWYRQSLGQGLEFLIYFQGNSAPDKSGLPSDRFSAERTGGSVSTLTIQRTQQEDSAVYLCASSLGSRSNQPQHFGDGTRLSIL.

The chain employs TRBV11-2 and TRBJ2-3, with D possibly called TRBD1 or TRBD2 (6 bases each). The CDR3 is 17 residues long. V was shortened by 1 base and J by 6 bases, with 20 bases between the two germline ends. Looked up from germline, CDR1 is SGHAT and CDR2 is FQNNGV. CDR3 nucleotide sequence: TGTGCCAGCAGCTTAGTTGGGGGGCGCATTTTAACGGATACGCAGTATTTT. Translated: CASSLVGGRILTDTQYF.

The CDR3 spells CASSPRTYPPLPLHF. DNA of the CDR3: TGTGCCAGCAGCCCTCGGACGTATCCCCCTTTACCCCTCCACTTT. The chain combines TRBV28 with TRBJ1-6; no clear D. Germline loops: CDR1 MDHEN, CDR2 SYDVKM. The CDR3 runs to 15 residues. V gave up 6 bases and J gave up 12 bases, with 21 bases separating them.

This clonotype came up a few times. The V call is TRBV20-1, the J call TRBJ2-7; unclear D gene. Trimming pared 3 bases from V and 3 bases from J, leaving 12 bases between. The CDR3 has 13 residues. Germline CDR1 DFQATT, CDR2 SNEGSKA (reference sequence). DNA of the CDR3: TGCAGTGCTAGCGTTGGCAGCCTCTACGAGCAGTACTTC. Its translation: CSASVGSLYEQYF.

There are many counts of this clonotype. This chain links TRBV12-3 or TRBV12-4 with TRBJ2-3; tentatively, D is TRBD2 (6 bases). V lost 7 bases and J lost 1, with 30 bases in between. The CDR3 loop spans 20 amino acids. The DNA for the CDR3 is TGTGCCAGCATCATTTACGATGGGATGGGGGGAATCCCTGGCACAGATACGCAGTATTTT. Its protein is CASIIYDGMGGIPGTDTQYF.

This clonotype was detected only a few times. The chain couples TRBV4-1 to TRBJ1-5, with a tentative D call TRBD1 (6 bases). Per the germline V gene, CDR1 is MGHRA and CDR2 is YSYEKL. The CDR3 spans 15 residues. Trimming took 2 bases from V and 3 from J, leaving 11 bases between them. This CDR3 reads CASSQQGQNNQPQHF. CDR3 DNA sequence: TGCGCCAGCAGCCAACAGGGGCAAAACAATCAGCCCCAGCATTTT.

About this clonotype: Possible read error: a much larger clone is one base away. The V and J genes are TRBV12-3 or TRBV12-4 and TRBJ1-3, with a weak D call TRBD1 (5 bases). CDR3 length: 14 residues. Trimming took off 7 bases at V and 0 bases at J, with 10 bases between the two ends. The CDR3 DNA follows: TGTGCCAGCAACGACAGTTACTCTGGAAACACCATATATTTT. Encoded protein: CASNDSYSGNTIYF.

The V and J genes are TRBV20-1 and TRBJ2-1; D ambiguous. Trimming cost V 6 bases and J 1 base, with 13 bases left between them. Germline CDR1 reads DFQATT; CDR2 reads SNEGSKA (reference sequence). The CDR3 contains 14 residues. The CDR3 nucleotides are TGCAGTGCCCCCTTTCGGCGGTCCTACAATGAGCAGTTCTTC. It codes for CSAPFRRSYNEQFF.

This clonotype was observed a few times. The chain is built from TRBV12-3 or TRBV12-4 and TRBJ1-1; no reliable D call. Trimming removed 3 bases from V and 6 bases from J, with 8 bases in between. This CDR3 spans 12 amino acids. The CDR3 spells CASSFGVSEAFF. The CDR3 DNA follows: TGTGCCAGCAGTTTTGGAGTTTCTGAAGCTTTCTTT.

The J gene is TRBJ2-1, the V gene TRBV6-2 or TRBV6-3; 7 bases match TRBD2. V lost 0 bases to trimming and J lost 8 bases; unmatched junction nucleotides: 10. Germline CDR1 reads MNHEY; CDR2 reads SVGEGT. The CDR3 loop spans 16 amino acids. CDR3 amino acids: CASSYSKRALADEQFF. The CDR3 bases are TGTGCCAGCAGTTACTCGAAGAGGGCCCTAGCGGATGAGCAGTTCTTC.

In this sample, this clonotype turned up many times. The V gene is TRBV7-2, the J gene TRBJ1-1; D unresolved. Germline CDR1 and CDR2: SGHTA and FQGNSA. V dropped 4 bases and J dropped 5 bases, with 14 bases sitting between them. This CDR3 is built from 14 residues. CDR3 DNA sequence: TGTGCCAGCAGCTCCCTCCTCGTTAAGACTGAAGCTTTCTTT. It specifies CASSSLLVKTEAFF.

This clonotype appeared a few times. The CDR3 is CASSLPNRGLVSPLHF. The CDR3 nucleotides are TGTGCCAGCAGCTTGCCGAACAGGGGGTTAGTTTCACCCCTCCACTTT. The chain is built from TRBV5-4 and TRBJ1-6, with 8 bases fitting TRBD1. CDR1 SGHNT and CDR2 YYREEE come from the germline V gene (reference sequence). Trimming cost V 1 base and J 9 bases; bases outside gene matches: 9. The CDR3 covers 16 residues.

The V call is TRBV28, the J call TRBJ1-3; D remains unclear. V was pared by 7 bases and J by 4 bases, with 11 bases between. The CDR3 totals 13 residues. CDR1 MDHEN and CDR2 SYDVKM come from the germline V gene. The CDR3, as DNA: TGTGCCAGCAATCGGGGAAAAGGAAACACCATATATTTT. It specifies CASNRGKGNTIYF. Combining the CDR3 with reference TRBV28 and TRBJ1-3 gives the whole variable domain DVKVTQSSRYLVKRTGEKVFLECVQDMDHENMFWYRQDPGLGLRLIYFSYDVKMKEKGDIPEGYSVSREKKERFSLILESASTNQTSMYLCASNRGKGNTIYFGEGSWLTVV.

This clonotype came up a few times. This chain connects TRBV19 to TRBJ2-7; D is perhaps TRBD1 or TRBD2 (5 bases each). CDR1 and CDR2 (germline): LNHDA, SQIVND (reference sequence). Trimming pared 6 bases from V and 3 bases from J, leaving 36 bases between. This CDR3 region has 21 residues. CDR3 DNA sequence: TGTGCCAGTAGGAGTACCTCCCCTGGACAAGGTTTTGGGGGTCCGGACTACGAGCAGTACTTC. Translating gives CASRSTSPGQGFGGPDYEQYF. The entire variable domain, with the rest obtained from reference TRBV19 and TRBJ2-7, is as follows: DGGITQSPKYLFRKEGQNVTLSCEQNLNHDAMYWYRQDPGQGLRLIYYSQIVNDFQKGDIAEGYSVSREKKESFPLTVTSAQKNPTAFYLCASRSTSPGQGFGGPDYEQYFGPGTRLTVT.

The chain is built from TRBV6-6 and TRBJ2-5; D is uncertain. The germline gives CDR1 MNHNY, CDR2 SVGAGI (reference sequence). The CDR3 covers 13 residues. The V end was cut by 0 bases, the J end by 4 bases, with 6 bases between. For the CDR3, the DNA is TGTGCCAGCAGTTACTCGATATTAGAGACCCAGTACTTC. This encodes CASSYSILETQYF.